This note documents a single T cell receptor (beta chain) sequence. This specimen comes from a study of blood T cell repertoires in COVID-19. Overall study context: Acute and convalescent COVID-19 specimens originated in the United States, Italy and Spain. T cells, B-cell-depleted T cells, or PBMCs supplied cDNA or gDNA.

Authors' analysis steps: Amplification from reference gene primers served as the basis for estimated nucleated cell counts. TCRdb's copy holds only in-frame clones and misses some; the assay was immunoSEQ multiplex PCR. V and J calls and clone size are as listed in that table; D and trimming were resolved from the DNA. Of 450,000 to 500,000 clones listed, approximately 85% were seen once; the top ten hold approximately 2.9%. This clonotype was sampled from a human donor in a cohort sampled during active COVID-19. Sequencing used peripheral blood.

As DNA, the CDR3 is TGTGCCAGCATAGACAGGGACGCCTATGGCTACACCTTC. Translated, it gives CASIDRDAYGYTF. This chain uses TRBV19 with TRBJ1-2; 7 nucleotides agree with TRBD1. Per germline, CDR1 LNHDA and CDR2 SQIVND (reference sequence). The V segment lost 9 bases and the J segment 4 bases; nucleotides outside the gene matches: 8. This CDR3 spans 13 amino acids.